This record covers a single TCR beta chain. These data belong to a study of shared T cell receptors in the human thymus. Repertoires were generated with immunoSEQ multiplex PCR, while TCRdb's copy carries only in-frame clones and drops some. Among approximately 580,000 clones, more than 75% were seen once, and the ten largest hold about 0.013%. This CDR3 region has 14 residues. In germline, CDR1 is MGHDK, CDR2 SYGVNS. V gave up 2 bases and J gave up 3 bases, with 11 bases separating them. Another study also made use of these data, one on human thymus T cells. Per that study: Thymus was obtained from resections taken during corrective heart surgery. Thymic and blood repertoires appeared to display a bias in their usage of V and J genes. Related research reported highly overlapping thymic repertoires among unrelated individuals.

This clonotype originated in a boy under three years old with a congenital heart defect. What was sequenced was thymocytes. The chain combines TRBV25-1 with TRBJ2-7; TRBD2 might be the D (5 bases). CDR3 loop: CASSEHGKDYEQYF. DNA for the CDR3: TGTGCCAGCAGTGAACACGGGAAGGACTACGAGCAGTACTTC.